This TCR beta chain was sequenced during a study of OX40 agonist ivuxolimab in advanced cancers. Some background on the complete study: Ivuxolimab, which targeted the costimulatory receptor OX40 (CD134), was an agonistic, fully human IgG2 monoclonal antibody. Intravenous ivuxolimab was administered to patients every 2 weeks at six dose levels: 0.01, 0.1, 0.3, 1.5, 3 and 10 mg/kg. Of the approximately 54 dose-escalation patients, hepatocellular carcinoma was present in roughly 19, melanoma in roughly 15, renal cell carcinoma in 9 and head and neck cancer in 9. In the dose-escalation cohort, approximately 83% of patients were male, and the mean age was around 60 years with a range of roughly 20 to 79. Prior anti-PD-1, anti-PD-L1 or anti-CTLA-4 therapy was permitted, and checkpoint inhibitors had been received by around 39% of dose-escalation patients. Partial responses occurred in three dose-escalation patients: two with cutaneous melanoma and one with hepatocellular carcinoma. The purpose of peripheral TCRbeta sequencing was to test whether ivuxolimab changed TCR sequence diversity and led to clonal T-cell expansion. The monotherapy dose-escalation portion (N ≈ 55 patients) of the phase I ivuxolimab trial is reported in the paper.

Patients with autoimmune disease history or receiving systemic immunosuppression were excluded from the trial. Peripheral blood for TCR sequencing was drawn from every dose cohort at baseline, at cycle 4 day 1 and at cycle 7 day 1. The samples were taken from a phase I, first-in-human, multicenter, open-label dose-escalation trial of ivuxolimab. Adults with locally advanced or metastatic melanoma, renal cell carcinoma, hepatocellular carcinoma or head and neck squamous cell carcinoma were enrolled in the trial. Before TCR sequencing, CD4+ T cells and CD8+ T cells were sorted from peripheral blood as separate populations. Results the study describes overall, beyond this receptor: In the 0.1-3.0 mg/kg groups, partial responders had among the lowest normalized peripheral clonal expansion, particularly in CD8+ T cells. Low levels of normalized T-cell clonal expansion were also shown by some nonresponding patients. At doses of 0.1 to 3.0 mg/kg, clonal expansion of both CD4+ and CD8+ blood T cells was observed from baseline to week 6. After ivuxolimab, expanded clones were on average more numerous among CD8+ T cells than among CD4+ T cells. Which antigens the clonally expanded peripheral T cells were specific for was not determined.

Taken from cysteine to phenylalanine, the CDR3 has 17 residues. The DNA shown is the 51-base CDR3, in frame from base 1. The germline ends are 17 bases apart after V is trimmed by 0 bases and J by 8 bases. As concerns this clone: What antigen it recognizes has not been identified. The sample holds no much larger clone one base away, and base qualities are not on file.

Genomic DNA was extracted from sorted cells for sequencing of the TCRbeta CDR3 region. TCRbeta CDR3 regions were sequenced using the immunoSEQ Assay. This is the immuneACCESS table as TCRdb keeps it, with only in-frame sequences that have V and J called. A part of the clones is gone; compared with another copy, unresolved V genes explain less than half, and the rest is unexplained. This sample comprises some 98,000 clones, 90% to 95% of them detected only once. 0.26% of the sample is held by the ten biggest clonotypes. The receptor comes from an adult with an advanced solid tumor such as melanoma, head and neck, liver or kidney cancer. In this chain, TRBV6-7 is recombined with TRBJ1-6, with an unclear D gene assignment. TRBV6-7 is given ORF status, its function remaining uncertain. The material sequenced was CD4+ or CD8+ T cells sorted from blood, taken in a trial of the OX40 agonist ivuxolimab. The CDR3 amino acid sequence is: CASSYSITTKRDSPLHF. The sequenced DNA: TGTGCCAGCAGTTACTCGATTACGACAAAGCGAGATTCACCCCTCCACTTT.